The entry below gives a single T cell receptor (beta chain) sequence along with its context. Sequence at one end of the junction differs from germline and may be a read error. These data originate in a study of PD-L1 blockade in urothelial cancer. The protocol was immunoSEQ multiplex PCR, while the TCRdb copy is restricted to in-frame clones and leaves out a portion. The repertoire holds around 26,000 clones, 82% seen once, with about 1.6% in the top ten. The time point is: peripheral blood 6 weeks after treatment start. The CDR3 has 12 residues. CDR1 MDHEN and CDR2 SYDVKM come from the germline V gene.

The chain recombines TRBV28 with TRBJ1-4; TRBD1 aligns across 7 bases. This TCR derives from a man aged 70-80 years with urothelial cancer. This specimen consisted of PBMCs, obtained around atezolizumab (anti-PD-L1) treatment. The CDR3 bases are TGTGCCAGCAGCAAAAGCCGTGGGACAGTGATTTTT. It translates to CASSKSRGTVIF.